This T cell receptor beta chain was recovered during a study of CD8+ T cells in alopecia areata (dated by TCRdb to about 2018). Study-level background: The treated patients took part in an open-label pilot trial in which moderate-to-severe alopecia areata was treated with oral tofacitinib at 5 to 10 mg twice daily. Tofacitinib was given for 6 to 18 months, followed by 6 months of follow-up off drug to assess delayed response and recurrence. For the treated patients, the SALT score, which quantifies what percentage of scalp surface area is affected, served as the measure of disease severity. In both human patients and the C3H/HeJ mouse model, the study applied high-throughput TCRbeta sequencing to look at T cell clonal expansion in alopecia areata. On the human side, TCRbeta sequencing was run on scalp tissue and on sorted CD4+ and CD8+ peripheral blood T cells from healthy controls and from alopecia areata patients with either patchy or totalis/universalis disease. Biopsies were taken from tofacitinib-treated patients at baseline and at 4 and 24 weeks of treatment, and a later scalp biopsy was taken in several of the tofacitinib-treated patients. Scalp clonality was compared across normal scalp (n=4), patchy alopecia areata scalp (n=8), and alopecia totalis/universalis scalp (n=8). The RNA source kit depended on sample type: the PAXgene miRNA kit for fixed scalp, the miRNeasy kit for PBMCs, and the RNeasy kit for mouse skin. Amplification of TCRbeta CDR3 regions was done by immunoSEQ multiplex PCR using 35 Vbeta forward primers and 13 Jbeta reverse primers. The investigation overall reported the following: Many expanded lesional clones were found to persist in scalp and blood during tofacitinib treatment, and relapse after treatment cessation may be partly explained by this persistence. Because the treated cohort was small and included a single nonresponder, larger studies are needed to assess links between baseline CD8+ expansion and response. Tofacitinib significantly lowered scalp clonality and the number of expanded CD8+ clones among the top 100 scalp clones. Shared TCR sequences between patients were less evident than in mice, which may be partly attributable to HLA diversity in the patient population. Unlike mouse skin, where gammadelta T cells dominate, normal human skin contains resident alphabeta T cells that get sequenced too, which complicates analysis of the scalp TCR repertoire. Compared with normal scalp, lesional scalp had higher clonality and more expanded CD8+ clones, particularly in alopecia totalis/universalis, a pattern that suggests antigenic drive.

From a lookup of the germline V gene (reference sequence), CDR1 and CDR2 are MNHEY and SMNVEV. The cysteine opens and the phenylalanine closes a CDR3 of 14 amino acids. The DNA shown is the 42-base CDR3, in frame from base 1. The junction shows trimming of 6 bases on V and 1 base on J, plus 12 bases between the germline ends. The library relied on the immunoSEQ multiplex PCR assay. For TCR sequencing, RNA was extracted from every sample and reverse transcribed into cDNA to serve as template. First-strand cDNA was synthesized using SuperScript III with a 2:1 mix of oligo-dT and random hexamers. A synthetic immune receptor repertoire was used to assess amplification bias, and residual bias was removed computationally. In the paper's pipeline: After raw reads were preprocessed to remove errors, the CDR3 was defined following IMGT conventions as running from the conserved cysteine to phenylalanine. To get clonality, Shannon entropy was normalized by log2 of the number of productive unique TCRs and the result was subtracted from 1. Whether each scalp clone was CD4 or CD8 was inferred by checking scalp TCRbeta sequences against the CD4 and CD8 repertoires from sorted blood. TCRdb holds this immuneACCESS table with in-frame rearrangements only. Some clones are missing; in checked studies, unresolved V genes explain under half, and the rest has no known cause. For V, J and clone size, that table is used; D and trimming come from the DNA. Counted in this sample were about 110,000 clones; roughly three fifths of them appeared once. The ten top clones hold over 9% of the sample.

Note on this clone: Its antigen target is currently unknown. Per-base qualities were not stored, and no clone one base away is much larger.

The time point label, read with the paper, signifies: about 25 weeks on oral tofacitinib. The sample's treatment or condition label, in plain terms: oral pan-JAK inhibitor, 5-10 mg twice daily. Lesional scalp punch biopsies and peripheral blood were obtained from alopecia areata patients. PBMCs were isolated by density centrifugation and stained for CD3, CD4 and CD8, and CD4+ and CD8+ T cells were sorted on a FACSAria. This TCR was sampled from a human donor with alopecia areata. Source: CD8+ T cells sorted from blood, taken at week 24, from a patient treated with tofacitinib. This sequence uses TRBV27 and TRBJ2-5; the D gene may be TRBD1 or TRBD2, since each aligns over 5 bases. The CDR3 amino acid sequence is: CASSQRDGQETQYF. The DNA reads TGTGCCAGCAGCCAAAGGGACGGCCAAGAGACCCAGTACTTC.